The 14 T cell receptor beta chains in this list originate from one sample, sequenced in a study of blood T cell repertoires in COVID-19. Using immunoSEQ multiplex PCR, the repertoire was profiled, and TCRdb retains in-frame clones only, with some absent. The sample holds some 220,000 clones, around 80% seen once. The sequenced sample was peripheral blood. The origin of the receptors is a human donor in a cohort sampled during active COVID-19.

This clone was counted between two and nine times. This chain uses TRBV9 with TRBJ1-2; perhaps TRBD1 as D (5 bases). The V gene lost 3 bases and the J gene lost 7 bases, with 13 bases spanning the gap. Germline V gives CDR1 SGDLS, CDR2 YYNGEE. This CDR3 contains 13 residues. CDR3 nucleotides: TGTGCCAGCAGCGGACTGACAGTAACTGGCTACACCTTC. This sequence encodes CASSGLTVTGYTF. The full variable domain, in which reference TRBV9 and TRBJ1-2 provide the parts outside the CDR3, is DSGVTQTPKHLITATGQRVTLRCSPRSGDLSVYWYQQSLDQGLQFLIQYYNGEERAKGNILERFSAQQFPDLHSELNLSSLELGDSALYFCASSGLTVTGYTFGSGTRLTVV.

The J gene is TRBJ1-2, the V gene TRBV2; unclear D gene. CDR3 length equals 13 residues. Germline V gene data show CDR1 as SNHLY and CDR2 as FYNNEI. The V and J ends lost 4 bases and 5 bases respectively, with 11 bases between them. Here the CDR3 DNA reads TGTGCCAGCAGTGCAGAGGGCCCTTATGGCTACACCTTC. It yields the protein CASSAEGPYGYTF.

The chain recombines TRBV9 with TRBJ2-2, with 10 bases aligning to TRBD2. Germline V CDR1 and CDR2: SGDLS, YYNGEE. This CDR3 is 18 amino acids long. Losses at the gene ends were 0 bases for V and 0 bases for J; bases not matched to a gene: 5. CDR3 bases: TGTGCCAGCAGCGTAGGGCTAGCGGGGGTACCGAACACCGGGGAGCTGTTTTTT. This sequence encodes CASSVGLAGVPNTGELFF.

The rearrangement joins TRBV3-1 (or the pseudogene TRBV3-2) to TRBJ2-1, with TRBD2 matching over 7 bases. The CDR3 has 14 residues. The J segment lost 8 bases and the V segment lost 4 bases, leaving 8 bases of the junction unmatched. CDR1 is LGHDT and CDR2 is YNNKEL in the germline V gene (reference sequence). CDR3 coding DNA: TGTGCCAGCAGCCCCCTGGGAGGGGCCGATGAGCAGTTCTTC. Its protein is CASSPLGGADEQFF.

In its sample, this clone was seen once. This rearrangement joins TRBV15 to TRBJ2-3; TRBD2 agrees at 8 bases. The V gene end was trimmed by 0 bases and the J gene end by 3 bases; junction bases not matched to a gene: 5. The CDR3 consists of 16 residues. CDR1 is LNHNV and CDR2 is YYDKDF in the germline V gene (reference sequence). The CDR3 bases are TGTGCCACCAGCAGAGATCGGGGGGGATTTACAGATACGCAGTATTTT. It encodes CATSRDRGGFTDTQYF.

This clone was detected a few times. The chain recombines TRBV6-5 with TRBJ2-1; tentatively, D is TRBD2 (5 bases). V lost 6 bases to trimming and J lost 6 bases, with 18 bases between them. This CDR3 is 15 amino acids long. Germline values: CDR1 MNHEY, CDR2 SVGAGI. This CDR3 reads CASRSMTLEVNEQFF. CDR3 nucleotides: TGTGCCAGCAGGTCCATGACCTTGGAGGTCAATGAGCAGTTCTTC.

In this sample, this clone turned up once. The chain combines TRBV27 with TRBJ2-7; D is unresolved. The germline V gene encodes CDR1 MNHEY and CDR2 SMNVEV (reference sequence). The CDR3 consists of 11 residues. V lost 10 bases to trimming and J lost 2 bases, with 9 bases between them. In DNA form, the CDR3 reads TGTGCCACCCGAACACCCTACGAGCAGTACTTC. Translated: CATRTPYEQYF.

This chain links TRBV28 with TRBJ2-1; 7 nucleotides line up with TRBD2. The V and J ends lost 5 bases and 5 bases, in that order; junction bases with no gene match: 12. Germline values: CDR1 MDHEN, CDR2 SYDVKM. This CDR3 is 16 amino acids long. The CDR3 loop is CASSTRGVGWNNEQFF. CDR3 sequence (DNA): TGTGCCAGCAGTACCCGGGGGGTGGGTTGGAACAATGAGCAGTTCTTC. The variable domain in full, with the rest retrieved from reference TRBV28 and TRBJ2-1, is DVKVTQSSRYLVKRTGEKVFLECVQDMDHENMFWYRQDPGLGLRLIYFSYDVKMKEKGDIPEGYSVSREKKERFSLILESASTNQTSMYLCASSTRGVGWNNEQFFGPGTRLTVL.

As for this clone: A much larger clonotype is one base distant, so this may be a read error. The sample contains more than one DNA sequence encoding this CDR3. Here the CDR3 reads CASSEDSQETQYF. CDR3 DNA sequence: TGTGCCAGCAGTGAAGACAGCCAAGAGACCCAGTACTTC. The chain has TRBV2 and TRBJ2-5; D unresolved. Germline V gives CDR1 SNHLY, CDR2 FYNNEI. This CDR3 has 13 residues. The germline V and J ends were trimmed by 1 base and 1 base, with 4 bases remaining between them.

The chain is built from TRBV11-3 and TRBJ2-7; maybe TRBD1 (6 bases). V lost 5 bases, J lost 4 bases, and 12 bases lay in between. The germline CDR1 and CDR2 sequences are SGHNT and YENEEA. This CDR3 comprises 13 residues. The CDR3 sequence is CASSLSQGYEQYF. The CDR3 nucleotides read TGTGCCAGCAGCCTATCCCAGGGGTACGAGCAGTACTTC.

This clone was counted once. The chain joins TRBV29-1 to TRBJ2-1, with D possibly TRBD2 on 7 matching bases. Deletions cut 5 bases from V and 4 bases from J, with 15 bases between. This CDR3 contains 14 residues. CDR1 and CDR2 from the germline V gene are SQVTM and ANQGSEA. The CDR3 loop is CSVRSGGEYNEQFF. Here the CDR3 DNA reads TGCAGCGTTAGGTCGGGGGGCGAATACAATGAGCAGTTCTTC.

This chain connects TRBV20-1 to TRBJ2-7, with 9 bases identical to TRBD2. Looked up from germline, CDR1 is DFQATT and CDR2 is SNEGSKA (reference sequence). The CDR3 length is 14 residues. V was pared by 3 bases and J by 2 bases, with 5 bases of the junction left unmatched. CDR3 coding DNA: TGCAGTGCTAGTAAGTCTAGCGGGACCTACGAGCAGTACTTC. It yields the protein CSASKSSGTYEQYF.

The chain has TRBV5-1 and TRBJ1-1; TRBD1 matches at 10 bases. This CDR3 spans 14 amino acids. Trimming removed 4 bases from V and 5 bases from J; junction bases left unmatched: 5. Germline CDR1 SGHRS, CDR2 YFSETQ. CDR3 residues: CASSLGTGDTEAFF. In DNA, the CDR3 is TGCGCCAGCAGCCTAGGGACAGGGGATACTGAAGCTTTCTTT.

The CDR3 DNA reads TGCGCCAGCAGCCAAGACCTAGCGATAAGCTCCTACAATGAGCAGTTCTTC. Translated: CASSQDLAISSYNEQFF. J is TRBJ2-1 and V is TRBV4-1; D is perhaps TRBD2 (6 bases). Germline V gives CDR1 MGHRA, CDR2 YSYEKL. The CDR3 is made up of 17 amino acids. Trimming stripped 0 bases from V and 0 bases from J, with 12 bases between.